Given below is one T cell receptor (beta chain) in context. Its antigen is undetermined. This CDR3 contains 14 residues. CDR1 and CDR2 (germline): LNHNV, YYDKDF (reference sequence). Trimming left V 6 bases short and J 0 bases short, with 12 bases between. The sample belongs to a study of response to subunit inactivated influenza vaccine. In TCRdb, the RT-PCR reads were re-called with MiXCR into one record per CDR3 protein. The data show roughly 500,000 distinct CDR3 sequences, about 25% seen once. Study conclusions and caveats: Each seasonal flu vaccination may recruit only limited new T cells, authors suggested.

The rearrangement links TRBV15 to TRBJ2-7; TRBD2 might be the D (6 bases). The material was CD4+ T cells sorted from PBMCs, obtained more than 4 days after vaccination. The source of this sequence is a man aged 50-60 years who received an inactivated influenza vaccine. The CDR3 nucleotides read TGTGCCACCAGGGGTGGGCGGGGCTCCTACGAGCAGTACTTC. Its translation: CATRGGRGSYEQYF. Full variable domain (remainder filled in from reference TRBV15 and TRBJ2-7): DAMVIQNPRYQVTQFGKPVTLSCSQTLNHNVMYWYQQKSSQAPKLLFHYYDKDFNNEADTPDNFQSRRPNTSFCFLDIRSPGLGDTAMYLCATRGGRGSYEQYFGPGTRLTVT.